The T cell receptor beta chain described here comes from a study of blood T cell repertoires in COVID-19. Overall study: Donors in the United States, Italy and Spain gave samples during acute or convalescent COVID-19.

TCRdb's copy holds only in-frame clones and misses some; the assay was immunoSEQ multiplex PCR. The table shows around 170,000 clones, with around nine tenths occurring only once. The CDR3 is made up of 14 amino acids. Germline CDR1 LGHDT, CDR2 YNNKEL (reference sequence). The germline V and J ends were trimmed by 2 bases and 4 bases, with 8 bases remaining between them. Patients from Seattle were sampled longitudinally, starting during active infection. This clone was found a few times. This receptor was obtained from a man aged 60-69 years with COVID-19, enrolled during active disease. The V gene is TRBV3-1 (or the pseudogene TRBV3-2), the J gene TRBJ2-2; D unresolved. Sequencing input: peripheral blood. The CDR3, as DNA: TGTGCCAGCAGCCAATCTTCACTCACCGGGGAGCTGTTTTTT. Residues: CASSQSSLTGELFF.